The rows below give T cell receptor beta chains drawn from one sample of a study of blood T cells in healthy people across ages. TCRdb re-called the 5' RACE reads with MiXCR, one entry per CDR3 protein. The sample has about 290,000 distinct CDR3 sequences; 25% to 30% are singletons. Sample: blood. The receptors shown here come from a woman in her 70s in good health. Both conserved end residues are part of each CDR3. The D gene is left open where the match is weak. Clone size is given for some rows only: seen once, a few or many times, or a class if the clone is expanded.

CDR3 protein	CDR3 DNA	D gene	V gene	J gene	clone size
CASSLGGTDQETQYF	TGTGCCAGCAGCTTGGGGGGGACAGATCAAGAGACCCAGTACTTC	TRBD1	TRBV5-5	TRBJ2-5	few
CASSHGTGSNTGELFF	TGCGCCAGCAGCCACGGGACAGGATCCAACACCGGGGAGCTGTTTTTT	TRBD1	TRBV7-8	TRBJ2-2	NA
CASSQEASGRGNEQFF	TGTGCCAGCAGCCAAGAGGCTAGCGGGAGAGGGAATGAGCAGTTCTTC	TRBD2	TRBV3-1	TRBJ2-1	few
CASSYNPSGANVLTF	TGTGCCAGCAGTTACAACCCCTCTGGGGCCAACGTCCTGACTTTC	NA	TRBV6-5	TRBJ2-6	NA
CATSRVQGHSPLHF	TGTGCCACCAGCAGAGTACAGGGGCATTCACCCCTCCACTTT	TRBD1	TRBV15	TRBJ1-6	few
CSASALRERWDSNQPQHF	TGCAGTGCTAGTGCCCTCAGGGAAAGGTGGGATAGCAATCAGCCCCAGCATTTT	NA	TRBV20-1	TRBJ1-5	NA
CASSAPGTGESNQPQHF	TGTGCCAGCAGTGCGCCCGGGACAGGGGAATCCAATCAGCCCCAGCATTTT	TRBD1	TRBV12-3/TRBV12-4	TRBJ1-5	few
CSASHSPGPGRDEQYF	TGCAGTGCTTCGCACTCTCCGGGACCCGGGCGTGACGAGCAGTACTTC	NA	TRBV20-1	TRBJ2-7	NA
CSVSGETRTEAFF	TGCAGTGTCAGTGGGGAAACTCGGACTGAAGCTTTCTTT	NA	TRBV20-1	TRBJ1-1	many
CASTKPGAGFGGCTF	TGTGCCAGCACCAAACCCGGGGCAGGGTTTGGGGGCTGCACCTTC	NA	TRBV7-2	TRBJ1-2	NA
CASSTGQQETQYF	TGTGCCAGCAGCACGGGACAGCAAGAGACCCAGTACTTC	TRBD1	TRBV9	TRBJ2-5	NA
CASTPWAGVGYEQYF	TGTGCCAGCACCCCTTGGGCGGGAGTTGGCTACGAGCAGTACTTC	TRBD2	TRBV28	TRBJ2-7	few
CASRPSGSGETQYF	TGTGCCAGCAGACCTAGCGGGAGTGGTGAGACCCAGTACTTC	TRBD2	TRBV4-2	TRBJ2-5	few
CASSLDSLTDTQYF	TGTGCCAGCAGCTTGGACAGCCTCACAGATACGCAGTATTTT	NA	TRBV9	TRBJ2-3	NA
CSARQVKFDTEAFF	TGCAGTGCTAGACAGGTAAAATTCGACACTGAAGCTTTCTTT	NA	TRBV20-1	TRBJ1-1	NA
CASNLTSGSAYEQFF	TGCGCCAGCAACTTGACTAGCGGGAGCGCCTATGAGCAGTTCTTC	TRBD2	TRBV5-1	TRBJ2-1	NA
CASSLGLTGGSSPLHF	TGTGCCAGCAGCTTAGGCCTAACAGGGGGCAGTTCACCCCTCCACTTT	TRBD1	TRBV7-2	TRBJ1-6	NA
CASSLALVFTGANVLTF	TGTGCCAGCAGCTTAGCGCTCGTATTCACTGGGGCCAACGTCCTGACTTTC	NA	TRBV7-9	TRBJ2-6	few
CSVVRATSTDTQYF	TGCAGCGTTGTACGGGCTACGAGCACAGATACGCAGTATTTT	NA	TRBV29-1	TRBJ2-3	few
CASKTGGYQPQHF	TGTGCCAGCAAGACAGGGGGGTACCAGCCCCAGCATTTT	TRBD1	TRBV28	TRBJ1-5	many
CSVEDPGNEQFF	TGCAGCGTTGAAGATCCGGGGAATGAGCAGTTCTTC	NA	TRBV29-1	TRBJ2-1	NA
CASSLGTGVQTQYF	TGTGCCAGCAGTTTGGGGACAGGGGTGCAGACCCAGTACTTC	TRBD1	TRBV28	TRBJ2-5	few
CASRREGQSGGYTF	TGTGCCAGCAGGAGGGAAGGACAGTCAGGGGGCTACACCTTC	NA	TRBV2	TRBJ1-2	NA
CASTTRGGSGRARTDTQYF	TGTGCCAGCACCACCCGTGGCGGTAGCGGGAGGGCCCGCACAGATACGCAGTATTTT	TRBD2	TRBV28	TRBJ2-3	few
CASSSAWLVTEAFF	TGCGCCAGCAGCTCGGCCTGGTTGGTCACTGAAGCTTTCTTT	NA	TRBV5-1	TRBJ1-1	NA
CATSDGQINEKLFF	TGTGCCACCAGTGATGGACAGATAAATGAAAAACTGTTTTTT	NA	TRBV24-1	TRBJ1-4	NA
CASSRDRGNEQFF	TGTGCCAGCAGCCGAGACAGGGGAAATGAGCAGTTCTTC	TRBD1	TRBV11-1	TRBJ2-1	once
CASSVDAGREKLFF	TGTGCCAGCAGCGTTGACGCGGGGAGGGAAAAACTGTTTTTT	NA	TRBV2	TRBJ1-4	NA
CASEEGRFYNEQFF	TGTGCCAGCGAAGAGGGGAGGTTCTACAATGAGCAGTTCTTC	NA	TRBV5-6	TRBJ2-1	NA